The clone carrying this T cell receptor (beta chain) occurred once. Its antigen is as yet unknown. In nominal health when sampled, donors likely had unrecorded immune exposures nonetheless. The record originates from a study of cytomegalovirus exposure and HLA in healthy donors. V lost 2 bases to trimming and J lost 0 bases; unmatched junction nucleotides: 7. Germline CDR1 reads MNHEY; CDR2 reads SMNVEV (reference sequence). This CDR3 contains 17 residues. The PCR used 60 Vbeta and 13 Jbeta primers. Only in-frame clones appear in the TCRdb table, and some are missing; sequencing was by immunoSEQ multiplex PCR. Of about 150,000 clones in the sample, approximately 70% were seen once. Study-level findings and limits: TRBV6-2, TRBV6-3 and some other V segments were excluded as indistinguishable. CMV serostatus stood as the only immune exposure information on hand.

J is TRBJ2-1 and V is TRBV27; 7 bases match TRBD2. Sequenced input: PBMCs. This TCR was recovered from a woman aged 55-69 years in good health and CMV-seropositive. As DNA, the CDR3 is TGTGCCAGCAGTTTAGAGGGAGGGTCCTTCTCCTACAATGAGCAGTTCTTC. It specifies CASSLEGGSFSYNEQFF.